Shown below are 17 T cell receptor beta chains from a single sample sequenced in a study of CD8 T cells in Susac syndrome. Reverse transcription of about 0.45 to 1 ug RNA was carried out with random hexamers. TCRdb re-called the immunoSEQ multiplex PCR reads with MiXCR, one entry per CDR3 protein. The sample consists of some 160,000 distinct CDR3 sequences, around 94% of them appearing once. The specimen sequenced was CD4+ T cells from PBMCs. These receptor sequences come from a human donor with Susac syndrome.

The genes are TRBV29-1 and TRBJ2-7, with no clear D. This CDR3 contains 14 residues. Between the trimmed V and J ends, which lost 5 bases and 3 bases, there was a span of 17 bases. Looked up from germline, CDR1 is SQVTM and CDR2 is ANQGSEA. The CDR3 sequence is CSVPMPGTFYEQYF. The CDR3 nucleotides read TGCAGCGTTCCTATGCCCGGAACATTCTACGAGCAGTACTTC.

V usage is TRBV12-3 or TRBV12-4 and J usage is TRBJ2-7, with 7 bases lining up with TRBD1. This CDR3 spans 15 amino acids. With V trimmed by 5 bases and J by 3 bases, 10 bases remained unmatched. This chain's CDR3 is CASSPRPGQNYEQYF. CDR3 DNA: TGTGCCAGCAGTCCTCGCCCGGGACAGAACTACGAGCAGTACTTC.

This clonotype occurred once. The chain recombines TRBV9 with TRBJ1-3; D unresolved. This CDR3 is 13 amino acids long. V shed 4 bases and J shed 2 bases, with 7 bases lying between them. Germline CDR1 and CDR2: SGDLS and YYNGEE. CDR3 sequence reads: CASSTPAGNTIYF. The CDR3 bases are TGTGCCAGCAGCACTCCCGCTGGAAACACCATATATTTT.

The chain combines TRBV20-1 with TRBJ1-4, with a possible D match to TRBD1 (5 bases). The length of the CDR3 is 15 residues. The germline V gene encodes CDR1 DFQATT and CDR2 SNEGSKA (reference sequence). Trimming removed 0 bases from V and 0 bases from J, with 8 bases in between. The CDR3 region has the DNA TGCAGTGCTAGAGATTGGGGGGCAACTAATGAAAAACTGTTTTTT. Amino acid sequence: CSARDWGATNEKLFF.

V usage is TRBV3-1 and J usage is TRBJ1-2, with 7 bases identical to TRBD1. Germline V lookup: CDR1 LGHDT, CDR2 YNNKEL (reference sequence). The CDR3 spans 13 residues. V dropped 4 bases and J dropped 6; count of bases not matched to a gene: 5. This chain's CDR3 is CASSLKQGNGYTF. The CDR3 region has the DNA TGTGCCAGCAGCCTAAAACAGGGGAATGGCTACACCTTC.

The genes are TRBV7-3 and TRBJ2-1; 13 bases fit TRBD2. Germline CDR1 SGHTA, CDR2 FQGTGA. The length of the CDR3 is 16 residues. J lost 5 bases, V lost 6 bases, and 7 bases had no gene match. DNA of the CDR3: TGTGCCAGCAGTGGGGGGACTAGCGGGGTTAACAATGAGCAGTTCTTC. This sequence encodes CASSGGTSGVNNEQFF.

This chain links TRBV12-3 or TRBV12-4 with TRBJ1-5; tentatively, D is TRBD1 (5 bases). The CDR3 runs 14 residues. The germline V and J ends were trimmed by 2 bases and 5 bases, with 10 bases remaining between them. CDR3: CASSLQGFDQPQHF. CDR3 DNA: TGTGCCAGCAGTTTACAGGGTTTTGATCAGCCCCAGCATTTT.

The CDR3, as DNA: TGTGCCAGCAGCCGCAAAAACATTCAGTACTTC. This codes for CASSRKNIQYF. The chain uses TRBV3-1 and TRBJ2-4, with D unclear. This CDR3 has 11 amino acids. Germline V CDR1 and CDR2: LGHDT, YNNKEL (reference sequence). The V gene lost 4 bases and the J gene lost 3 bases, with 1 base spanning the gap.

The chain links TRBV11-1 to TRBJ2-1; 9 nucleotides agree with TRBD1. The CDR3 covers 20 residues. Trimming cost V 4 bases and J 0 bases; bases outside gene matches: 16. Per the germline V gene, CDR1 is SGHAT and CDR2 is FQDESV (reference sequence). CDR3 nucleotide sequence: TGTGCCAGCAGCTCCACCGTCCCGGGACAGGGTATCCTCTCCTACAATGAGCAGTTCTTC. Translating gives CASSSTVPGQGILSYNEQFF.

V is TRBV6-5 and J is TRBJ2-5; TRBD1 agrees at 7 bases. Losses at the gene ends were 6 bases for V and 4 bases for J; bases not matched to a gene: 11. The CDR3 has 15 residues. Germline V gene sequence: CDR1 MNHEY, CDR2 SVGAGI. CDR3 sequence (DNA): TGTGCCAGCAGAAGGGGACCCGCAGGGGGAGAGACCCAGTACTTC. This gives the protein CASRRGPAGGETQYF.

In DNA, the CDR3 is TGTGCCAGCTCACCGGACAAGGCCTACAATGAGCAGTTCTTC. Translated: CASSPDKAYNEQFF. V usage is TRBV18 and J usage is TRBJ2-1; TRBD1 is a possible D gene (5 bases). CDR1 and CDR2 from the germline V gene are KGHSH and LQKENI. V gave up 3 bases and J gave up 2 bases, with 8 bases separating them. The CDR3 runs to 14 residues.

The CDR3 spells CASSSRGETEAFF. In nucleotides, the CDR3 is TGTGCCAGCAGTTCCCGGGGGGAAACTGAAGCTTTCTTT. The chain is built from TRBV6-1 and TRBJ1-1; D might be TRBD1 (5 bases). The CDR3 contains 13 residues. Trimming stripped 5 bases from V and 5 bases from J, with 12 bases between. Germline V gene data show CDR1 as MNHNS and CDR2 as SASEGT.

The chain recombines TRBV7-2 with TRBJ2-3; 7 bases match TRBD2. The V segment lost 5 bases and the J segment 2 bases; nucleotides outside the gene matches: 10. CDR1 and CDR2 from the germline V gene are SGHTA and FQGNSA. This CDR3 is built from 16 residues. In DNA, the CDR3 is TGTGCCAGCAGCGAGCAAGCGGGACTAACCACAGATACGCAGTATTTT. Translated, it gives CASSEQAGLTTDTQYF.

The chain is built from TRBV19 and TRBJ1-5; D gene unclear. The CDR3 is made up of 13 amino acids. Per germline, CDR1 LNHDA and CDR2 SQIVND (reference sequence). V gave up 7 bases and J gave up 2 bases, with 9 bases separating them. CDR3 bases: TGTGCCAGTACTCTAGGAGGCAATCAGCCCCAGCATTTT. It yields the protein CASTLGGNQPQHF.

Only one count was recorded for this clonotype. This chain joins TRBV5-1 and TRBJ2-5, with D perhaps TRBD1 (6 bases). The V end was cut by 4 bases, the J end by 1 base, with 11 bases between. Germline CDR1 reads SGHRS; CDR2 reads YFSETQ. The CDR3 extends over 14 amino acids. Here the CDR3 reads CASSPTGGQETQYF. The CDR3 DNA reads as TGCGCCAGCAGCCCGACAGGAGGCCAAGAGACCCAGTACTTC.

The V gene is TRBV6-5, the J gene TRBJ1-1; D gene unclear. This CDR3 is built from 16 residues. Deletions cut 0 bases from V and 8 bases from J, with 19 bases between. Germline assignment: CDR1 MNHEY and CDR2 SVGAGI. The CDR3 DNA reads TGTGCCAGCAGTTACTCGCAGAGGTTCGGGAGACAAGAAGCTTTCTTT. Protein product: CASSYSQRFGRQEAFF.

The chain uses TRBV3-1 and TRBJ2-1, with a weak D call TRBD2 (7 bases). Trimming took off 1 base at V and 7 bases at J, with 14 bases between the two ends. CDR3 length: 15 residues. Germline CDR1 and CDR2: LGHDT and YNNKEL (reference sequence). The DNA for the CDR3 is TGTGCCAGCAGCCAAGTTTTGGAGGGGGGGAATGAGCAGTTCTTC. It is translated as CASSQVLEGGNEQFF.